Described below is a single TCR beta chain sequence and its context. The sample is drawn from a study of blood T cells in healthy people across ages. Next came a second PCR, run for about 6 to 11 cycles, which used a sample-barcoded 5' primer along with a J-beta primer mix. TCRdb re-derived calls from the 5' RACE reads in MiXCR, one entry per CDR3 protein. The sample includes hundreds of thousands of distinct CDR3 sequences, roughly three fifths seen only once; the top ten take around a quarter. Germline CDR1 and CDR2: SGHTA and FQGNSA. This CDR3 is built from 15 residues. The germline V and J ends were trimmed by 0 bases and 8 bases, with 13 bases remaining between them.

Material for sequencing was blood. The receptor was derived from a man aged 40-49 years in good health. V usage is TRBV7-2 and J usage is TRBJ1-4, with D perhaps matching TRBD1 (5 bases). CDR3: CASSLAGTGGEKLFF. For the CDR3, the DNA is TGTGCCAGCAGCTTAGCGGGCACAGGCGGGGAAAAACTGTTTTTT.